These 27 T cell receptor beta chains were sequenced from one sample in a study of T cell clonotyping in hematopoietic cell transplantation (dated by TCRdb to 2020 to 2022). The library was produced with the immunoSEQ multiplex PCR assay. TCRdb took over this immuneACCESS table, retaining in-frame rearrangements with V and J assigned. Such tables are incomplete; in checked studies, under half of the missing clones stem from an unresolved V gene, and the remainder is unexplained. The sample table contains roughly 13,000 clones; only one count was recorded for about 72% of them. The ten most abundant clones make up 14% to 15% of the sample. Interpreted using the paper, the time point label stands for: 180 days after allo-HCT. The sequences come from peripheral blood mononuclear cells, collected 180 days after allogeneic stem cell transplant. The receptors come from a male patient aged 60 to 75 who had an allogeneic stem cell transplant from an unrelated donor, so the T cells may come from the graft donor. Some clones in this sample may be carry-over from other donors' samples.

Within the sample, this clone is medium-sized. V usage is TRBV29-1 and J usage is TRBJ2-5; 7 bases map to TRBD2. CDR1 and CDR2 from the germline V gene are SQVTM and ANQGSEA. The CDR3 spans 13 residues. Trimming took 4 bases from V and 5 from J; bases not matched to a gene: 7. Here the CDR3 DNA reads TGCAGCGTTGTCAGGGACTACCCTGAGACCCAGTACTTC. This translates into CSVVRDYPETQYF.

This chain joins TRBV20-1 and TRBJ1-2; D is unclear. Trimming took off 3 bases at V and 4 bases at J, with 0 bases between the two ends. CDR3 length: 9 amino acids. Germline CDR1 is DFQATT and CDR2 is SNEGSKA (reference sequence). CDR3 amino acids: CSASYGYTF. The CDR3 nucleotides read TGCAGTGCTAGCTATGGCTACACCTTC.

V is TRBV5-1 and J is TRBJ2-1; TRBD2 matches 12 bases. CDR3 length equals 14 residues. The V gene's germline CDR1 is SGHRS and CDR2 YFSETQ. V gave up 3 bases and J gave up 8 bases; unmatched junction bases: 3. CDR3 amino acids: CASSSTSGSDEQFF. For the CDR3, the DNA is TGCGCCAGCAGCTCGACTAGCGGGAGCGATGAGCAGTTCTTC.

This clone has more than one count but fewer than ten. This rearrangement joins TRBV11-3 to TRBJ2-3; D may correspond to TRBD1 or TRBD2 (6 bases each). The CDR3 is 15 amino acids. V lost 5 bases and J lost 6, with 18 bases in between. Per the germline V gene, CDR1 is SGHNT and CDR2 is YENEEA. The chain's CDR3 is CASSPFEGGWDTQYF. The CDR3, as DNA: TGTGCCAGCAGCCCGTTTGAGGGGGGATGGGATACGCAGTATTTT.

This clone was observed a handful of times. V usage is TRBV25-1 and J usage is TRBJ1-5; D possibly corresponds to TRBD1 (5 bases). Germline loops: CDR1 MGHDK, CDR2 SYGVNS. The ends were cut back, 2 bases at V and 2 bases at J, with 7 bases in the middle. This CDR3 contains 14 residues. The CDR3 protein is CASSEPGRNQPQHF. CDR3 bases: TGTGCCAGCAGTGAACCGGGGCGCAATCAGCCCCAGCATTTT.

This sequence joins TRBV5-1 and TRBJ2-2; TRBD1 aligns across 7 bases. This CDR3 has 17 amino acids. After removal of 2 bases from V and 3 bases from J, the junction contained 10 bases not matched to a gene. Germline assignment: CDR1 SGHRS and CDR2 YFSETQ. The CDR3 nucleotides are TGCGCCAGCAGCTTTAACAGGGGCCCGGTCGACACCGGGGAGCTGTTTTTT. It is translated as CASSFNRGPVDTGELFF.

The chain uses TRBV9 and TRBJ2-5; TRBD2 agrees at 7 bases. The end of the DNA fits TRBJ2-7 better, so the J call may be wrong. This CDR3 has 15 residues. Germline V lookup: CDR1 SGDLS, CDR2 YYNGEE. This chain's CDR3 is CASSHGLDGYYEQYF. The DNA of the CDR3 is TGTGCCAGCAGCCATGGACTAGACGGCTACTACGAGCAGTACTTC.

The sample holds a few counts of this clone. This chain connects TRBV27 to TRBJ1-1, with D possibly matching TRBD1 (5 bases). Germline assignment: CDR1 MNHEY and CDR2 SMNVEV (reference sequence). The V end lost 0 bases, the J end lost 0 bases, and 11 bases lay between the germline ends. The CDR3 sequence is 16 residues long. CDR3 protein: CASSLSLARVNTEAFF. The CDR3 DNA follows: TGTGCCAGCAGTTTATCGTTGGCCAGGGTGAACACTGAAGCTTTCTTT.

This clone was counted a few times. This chain joins TRBV30 and TRBJ1-2; no definite D call. V lost 3 bases to trimming and J lost 8 bases, with 13 bases between them. Germline values: CDR1 GTSNPN, CDR2 SVGIG (reference sequence). The CDR3 runs to 12 residues. CDR3 bases: TGTGCCTGGAGCTGGCAAGCGGAGGGCTACACCTTC. Protein sequence: CAWSWQAEGYTF.

In this sample, this clone turned up a few times. The chain recombines TRBV11-2 with TRBJ2-5, with D unresolved. The J call may be incorrect, as the DNA end agrees better with TRBJ2-7. CDR3 length: 15 amino acids. CDR1 is SGHAT and CDR2 is FQNNGV in the germline V gene. CDR3 in DNA: TGTGCCAGCAGCTCCATTCGGGCCATGCCCTACGAGCAGTACTTC. As protein: CASSSIRAMPYEQYF.

Only a few counts were recorded for this clone. The chain carries TRBV14 and TRBJ1-2; no firm D call. Trimming stripped 4 bases from V and 3 bases from J, with 18 bases between. CDR1 SGHDN and CDR2 FVKESK come from the germline V gene. The CDR3 extends over 16 amino acids. CDR3 region: CASSRSGGQTHYGYTF. CDR3 nucleotides: TGTGCCAGCAGCCGCTCAGGAGGGCAGACCCACTATGGCTACACCTTC.

This chain links TRBV4-1 with TRBJ2-3, with 10 bases identical to TRBD2. V lost 4 bases and J lost 0; bases outside the gene matches: 10. Germline CDR1 MGHRA, CDR2 YSYEKL. This CDR3 spans 18 amino acids. The CDR3 is CASSRNPGLAASTDTQYF. CDR3 sequence (DNA): TGCGCCAGCAGCCGTAACCCCGGACTAGCGGCTAGCACAGATACGCAGTATTTT.

The chain recombines TRBV28 with TRBJ2-4; 12 bases agree with TRBD1. The germline gives CDR1 MDHEN, CDR2 SYDVKM. CDR3 length: 15 residues. Losses at the gene ends were 6 bases for V and 7 bases for J; bases not matched to a gene: 7. CDR3 protein: CASRSSGTGGNIQYF. The CDR3 bases are TGTGCCAGCAGATCCTCCGGGACAGGGGGCAACATTCAGTACTTC. The full variable domain, in which reference TRBV28 and TRBJ2-4 provide the parts outside the CDR3, is DVKVTQSSRYLVKRTGEKVFLECVQDMDHENMFWYRQDPGLGLRLIYFSYDVKMKEKGDIPEGYSVSREKKERFSLILESASTNQTSMYLCASRSSGTGGNIQYFGAGTRLSVL.

The chain links TRBV27 to TRBJ2-7; maybe TRBD1 (6 bases). CDR3 size: 15 residues. Trimming took off 2 bases at V and 6 bases at J, with 17 bases between the two ends. CDR1 and CDR2 from the germline V gene are MNHEY and SMNVEV (reference sequence). The CDR3 spells CASSLGFGRGSEQYF. CDR3 coding DNA: TGTGCCAGCAGTTTAGGGTTCGGCAGGGGTTCCGAGCAGTACTTC.

On this clone itself: The junction shows a germline mismatch at one end, possibly a read error. The rearrangement uses TRBV6-5 and TRBJ1-2, with TRBD1 as a possible D gene (5 bases). Germline lookup yields CDR1 MNHEY and CDR2 SVGAGI. The CDR3 has 15 amino acids. CDR3 bases: TGTGCCAGCAGTTACTCGAGACAGTTTATCTATGGTTACACCTTC. This sequence encodes CASSYSRQFIYGYTF.

CDR3 nucleotide sequence: TGTGCCAGCACCAACACCGGGGAGCTGTTTTTT. Protein product: CASTNTGELFF. V usage is TRBV25-1 and J usage is TRBJ2-2; D call uncertain. CDR3 length: 11 residues. Germline V gene lookup returns CDR1 MGHDK and CDR2 SYGVNS. Trimming removed 7 bases at V and 2 bases at J, with 2 bases between.

The V and J genes are TRBV27 and TRBJ1-2; D unresolved. Per germline, CDR1 MNHEY and CDR2 SMNVEV (reference sequence). V lost 1 base and J lost 3, with 9 bases in between. There are 14 residues in the CDR3. Written as DNA, the CDR3 is TGTGCCAGCAGTTTATACGGACCCGACTATGGCTACACCTTC. Protein product: CASSLYGPDYGYTF.

The chain employs TRBV18 and TRBJ2-1, with 7 bases aligning to TRBD1. V lost 1 base and J lost 6; bases outside the gene matches: 6. CDR1 and CDR2 (germline): KGHSH, LQKENI. This CDR3 region has 15 residues. The CDR3 DNA reads as TGTGCCAGCTCACCACTAGACAGGGAATCCAATGAGCAGTTCTTC. Amino acid sequence: CASSPLDRESNEQFF.

The CDR3 bases are TGCGCCAGCAGCCAAGCCGGGATAAACTATGGCTACACCTTC. Its protein product is CASSQAGINYGYTF. This sequence joins TRBV4-1 and TRBJ1-2; D not resolved. This CDR3 has 14 residues. Germline V CDR1 and CDR2: MGHRA, YSYEKL. Trimming left V 1 base short and J 2 bases short, with 8 bases between.

V gene TRBV4-2 combines with J gene TRBJ1-5; a possible D gene is TRBD1 (6 bases). The germline V gene has CDR1 LGHNA and CDR2 YNFKEQ. This CDR3 contains 14 residues. The V and J ends lost 0 bases and 7 bases respectively, with 10 bases between them. The CDR3 DNA sequence: TGTGCCAGCAGCCAAGATTTAGGACAGCAGCCCCAGCATTTT. Protein: CASSQDLGQQPQHF.

CDR3 loop: CASRRNHQETQYF. Written as DNA, the CDR3 is TGTGCCAGCAGGCGCAACCACCAAGAGACCCAGTACTTC. This chain connects TRBV7-2 to TRBJ2-5; D call uncertain. The V end lost 6 bases, the J end lost 0 bases, and 8 bases lay between the germline ends. The CDR3 covers 13 residues. Germline V gene sequence: CDR1 SGHTA, CDR2 FQGNSA.

The CDR3 sequence: CANAAPRANSPLHF. The CDR3 DNA sequence: TGTGCCAACGCGGCCCCCAGGGCAAACTCACCCCTCCACTTT. This chain joins TRBV19 and TRBJ1-6, with a possible D match to TRBD1 (5 bases). The CDR3 runs to 14 residues. With 10 bases removed from V and 10 bases from J, the gap between germline ends came to 20 bases. Germline CDR1 and CDR2: LNHDA and SQIVND (reference sequence).

This chain connects TRBV27 to TRBJ2-1; 9 bases map to TRBD2. The CDR3 totals 14 residues. CDR1 is MNHEY and CDR2 is SMNVEV in the germline V gene (reference sequence). J gave up 6 bases and V 8 bases, and 8 bases lay outside the gene matches. CDR3 DNA: TGTGCCAGCTGGCGGGGGGGCATGTTCAATGAGCAGTTCTTC. Its protein product is CASWRGGMFNEQFF.

The chain couples TRBV29-1 to TRBJ1-1, with D unclear. CDR1 SQVTM and CDR2 ANQGSEA come from the germline V gene. V was pared by 4 bases and J by 1 base, with 10 bases between. The CDR3 loop spans 13 amino acids. The CDR3 DNA sequence: TGCAGCGTTGTTCAACCCGCGAACACTGAAGCTTTCTTT. It translates to CSVVQPANTEAFF.

This clone appeared a single time. This sequence joins TRBV7-9 and TRBJ1-4; D is unclear. CDR1 is SEHNR and CDR2 is FQNEAQ in the germline V gene (reference sequence). The CDR3 totals 15 residues. V was trimmed by 0 bases and J by 8 bases, leaving 13 bases between them. CDR3 sequence reads: CASSLARSEGEKLFF. DNA of the CDR3: TGTGCCAGCAGCTTAGCTCGATCCGAGGGCGAAAAACTGTTTTTT.

The V call is TRBV11-3, the J call TRBJ2-7; no definite D call. The ends were cut back, 1 base at V and 3 bases at J, with 7 bases in the middle. This CDR3 spans 13 amino acids. Germline loops: CDR1 SGHNT, CDR2 YENEEA. The CDR3: CASSLGPIYEQYF. CDR3 nucleotide sequence: TGTGCCAGCAGCTTAGGTCCGATCTACGAGCAGTACTTC.

This chain uses TRBV10-2 with TRBJ1-5, with 9 bases that match TRBD1. The germline V gene encodes CDR1 WSHSY and CDR2 SAAADI. The CDR3 has 16 amino acids. V lost 2 bases to trimming and J lost 6 bases; unmatched junction nucleotides: 8. CDR3 sequence reads: CASSEEETGGGQPQHF. Written as DNA, the CDR3 is TGCGCCAGCAGTGAGGAAGAGACAGGGGGTGGTCAGCCCCAGCATTTT.